The following is a T cell receptor beta chain sequence with its context. The CDR3 loop spans 13 amino acids. Germline lookup yields CDR1 SGDLS and CDR2 YYNGEE. V gave up 7 bases and J gave up 5 bases; unmatched junction bases: 9. Clinical histories supplied by participants themselves formed the basis of cohort assignment. The data stem from a study of blood T cell repertoires in COVID-19. Looking at the study overall: The study drew acute and convalescent COVID-19 samples from the United States, Italy and Spain.

In the authors' workflow: Nucleated cell number was recorded as an estimate derived from reference gene primer amplification. Profiled with immunoSEQ multiplex PCR; TCRdb holds only in-frame clones, not every one. That table is the source of V, J and clone size, and D and trimming were worked out from the DNA. The sample shows 200,000 to 250,000 clones, approximately 90% of them seen only once. Sample: PBMCs or T cells enriched from blood (not recorded which). The TCR was taken from a woman aged 30 to 39 who had recovered from COVID-19. The gene calls are TRBV9 and TRBJ2-7, with 7 bases matching TRBD2. This CDR3 is CASSSGTVHEQYF. The CDR3 DNA sequence: TGTGCCAGCTCCAGCGGGACCGTCCACGAGCAGTACTTC. The full variable domain, in which reference TRBV9 and TRBJ2-7 provide the parts outside the CDR3, is DSGVTQTPKHLITATGQRVTLRCSPRSGDLSVYWYQQSLDQGLQFLIQYYNGEERAKGNILERFSAQQFPDLHSELNLSSLELGDSALYFCASSSGTVHEQYFGPGTRLTVT.